This T cell receptor (beta chain) was captured in a study of vaccination and CD4 T cells after COVID-19. Regarding the study as a whole: Only post-vaccination samples contained a median approximately 90% of the reactive clones in convalescent patients.

Treatment noted: approximately nine-day PBMC culture with coronavirus spike peptide pools or control peptides (ViraFEST assay). Only one count was recorded for this clonotype. Its antigen is unknown. The assay that was used to sequence DNA from cultured CD4+ T cells was the Oncomine TCR Beta short-read assay. Genomic DNA from cultured CD4+ T cells was extracted. Using its own MiXCR run on the PCR reads, TCRdb lists one record per CDR3 protein. The sample has approximately 12,000 distinct CDR3 sequences, roughly 50% seen once; the top ten hold roughly 14%. This CDR3 has 14 residues. V gave up 7 bases and J gave up 4 bases, with 13 bases separating them. CDR1 and CDR2 from the germline V gene are ENHRY and SYGVKD.

The sequenced sample consisted of CD4+ T cells from blood, cultured in vitro. V is TRBV10-3 and J is TRBJ2-2; D not certain. The sequence derives from a human donor who had recovered from COVID-19. The CDR3 is CAINPGRGTGELFF. As DNA, the CDR3 is TGTGCCATCAACCCAGGCCGCGGCACCGGGGAGCTGTTTTTT.